Presented here are 10 T cell receptor beta chains from one specimen sequenced in a study of T cell changes during pregnancy in multiple sclerosis. Generated by immunoSEQ multiplex PCR, the TCRdb table keeps only in-frame clones and is missing some. The repertoire holds 40,000 to 55,000 clones, with roughly 87% as singletons. Sequences were derived from CD4+ T cells from peripheral blood mononuclear cells, sampled after pregnancy. Every receptor here comes from a female donor with multiple sclerosis, enrolled in a pregnancy study.

The rearrangement joins TRBV18 to TRBJ2-3; 7 nucleotides align to TRBD2. CDR1 and CDR2 from the germline V gene are KGHSH and LQKENI. CDR3 length: 14 amino acids. Trimming at V came to 5 bases and at J to 3 bases, leaving 5 bases not matched to a gene. CDR3 residues: CASSSTSDTDTQYF. CDR3 in DNA: TGTGCCAGCTCATCAACTAGCGATACAGATACGCAGTATTTT.

The chain combines TRBV30 with TRBJ2-7; D gene ambiguous. The CDR3 loop spans 11 amino acids. Trimming cost V 1 base and J 9 bases, with 10 bases left between them. Germline loops: CDR1 GTSNPN, CDR2 SVGIG (reference sequence). CDR3 nucleotides: TGTGCCTGGAGTGAGTCGTCAGTGCAGTACTTC. It translates to CAWSESSVQYF.

J is TRBJ2-5 and V is TRBV11-1; 8 nucleotides agree with TRBD2. Per the germline V gene, CDR1 is SGHAT and CDR2 is FQDESV (reference sequence). CDR3 length: 15 amino acids. Trimming cost V 5 bases and J 5 bases; bases outside gene matches: 10. The CDR3 coding sequence is TGTGCCAGCAGCCCCGGGCAAGCGGGAGAGGAGACCCAGTACTTC. Its protein product is CASSPGQAGEETQYF.

The chain combines TRBV2 with TRBJ2-1; 7 nucleotides align to TRBD1. The germline V gene encodes CDR1 SNHLY and CDR2 FYNNEI. This CDR3 is 15 amino acids long. Trimming cost V 7 bases and J 2 bases; bases outside gene matches: 8. CDR3 sequence reads: CASTFDRDPYNEQFF. In DNA, the CDR3 is TGTGCCAGCACCTTCGACAGGGACCCCTACAATGAGCAGTTCTTC.

Points on this clone: The conserved phenylalanine or tryptophan is not found at the CDR3 terminus, so this likely reflects a read error. The DNA is omitted, as the CDR3 cannot be located on it reliably, and the CDR3 follows TCRdb's listing. The chain uses TRBV7-6 and TRBJ2-7; the table's TRBD1 call for D was not verified on the DNA. CDR1 is SGHVS and CDR2 is FNYEAQ in the germline V gene. The length of the CDR3 is 12 amino acids, counting both ends. CDR3 protein: CASSLPTRDRGC.

This chain uses TRBV29-1 with TRBJ2-3; tentative D call: TRBD1 (6 bases). V gave up 5 bases and J gave up 3 bases, with 15 bases separating them. This CDR3 is built from 14 residues. Looked up from germline, CDR1 is SQVTM and CDR2 is ANQGSEA. CDR3 bases: TGCAGCGTTCAAATACAGGGCCCAACAGATACGCAGTATTTT. This encodes CSVQIQGPTDTQYF.

The chain links TRBV7-2 to TRBJ2-1; weak D call: TRBD2 (7 bases). The germline V gene has CDR1 SGHTA and CDR2 FQGNSA. The V gene lost 5 bases and the J gene lost 4 bases, with 27 bases spanning the gap. The CDR3 contains 19 residues. The CDR3 bases are TGTGCCAGCAGCCCTACCTTGGGGGAACAAGGGGGGGCATACAATGAGCAGTTCTTC. Its protein product is CASSPTLGEQGGAYNEQFF.

The genes are TRBV5-1 and TRBJ1-1; D possibly corresponds to TRBD1 (5 bases). CDR3 length equals 13 residues. CDR1 is SGHRS and CDR2 is YFSETQ in the germline V gene. V was clipped by 2 bases and J by 1 base, with 6 bases between them. The CDR3 region is CASSLQENTEAFF. CDR3 nucleotides: TGCGCCAGCAGCTTACAGGAGAACACTGAAGCTTTCTTT.

This clone was found once. This chain joins TRBV6-4 and TRBJ2-1; D unresolved. V lost 4 bases and J lost 1, with 20 bases in between. Per the germline V gene, CDR1 is MRHNA and CDR2 is SNTAGT. CDR3 length equals 18 residues. This CDR3 is CASSGIPSRRLSYNEQFF. CDR3 DNA sequence: TGTGCCAGCAGTGGGATCCCCTCCCGGCGACTTTCCTACAATGAGCAGTTCTTC.

This clone is a singleton in its sample. This rearrangement joins TRBV28 to TRBJ2-7; 8 bases map to TRBD1. J gave up 5 bases and V 8 bases, and 11 bases lay outside the gene matches. This CDR3 is built from 14 residues. Germline V gives CDR1 MDHEN, CDR2 SYDVKM. The CDR3 nucleotides read TGTGCCAGCGGGAACCGACAGGGGTGGCACGAGCAGTACTTC. Translating it yields CASGNRQGWHEQYF. Combining the CDR3 with reference TRBV28 and TRBJ2-7 gives the whole variable domain DVKVTQSSRYLVKRTGEKVFLECVQDMDHENMFWYRQDPGLGLRLIYFSYDVKMKEKGDIPEGYSVSREKKERFSLILESASTNQTSMYLCASGNRQGWHEQYFGPGTRLTVT.